This T cell receptor (beta chain) was documented in a study of control samples from healthy donors and cancer patients. The repertoire was sequenced with immunoSEQ multiplex PCR; TCRdb's copy has only in-frame clones and lacks some. This table holds about 140,000 clones, roughly nine tenths found once. This receptor was identified in a woman in her twenties or thirties in good health. Material: blood.

CDR3 DNA sequence: TGTGCCAGCACCGCCGGGACAGTCGGCATTCAGTACTTC. Protein product: CASTAGTVGIQYF. This chain joins TRBV7-2 and TRBJ2-4, with 7 nucleotides matching TRBD1. The CDR3 runs to 13 residues. V was pared by 7 bases and J by 9 bases, with 9 bases of the junction left unmatched. CDR1 SGHTA and CDR2 FQGNSA come from the germline V gene.